The clone carrying this TCR beta chain appeared a few times. The target antigen is unknown. Using a J-beta primer mix together with a sample-barcoded 5' primer, a second PCR was run for roughly 6 to 12 cycles. Tagging of each cDNA molecule was performed by a template-switch adaptor with 12 random nucleotides. Each CDR3 protein gets one entry after TCRdb re-called the 5' RACE reads with MiXCR. The table includes around 1.5 million distinct CDR3 sequences, approximately 59% detected once. These data come from a study of blood T cells in healthy people across ages. Germline CDR1 reads LGHNA; CDR2 reads YSLEER. The CDR3 totals 15 residues. V lost 0 bases and J 1 base, leaving 9 bases between the germline ends. The study's findings and limits: Considered underestimates were the diversity estimates obtained from one million T cells.

This receptor was identified in a man between 18 and 29 years old in good health. This sequence joins TRBV4-3 and TRBJ2-5; no definite D call. The sample taken for sequencing was blood. CDR3 amino acids: CASSQDPYSQETQYF. The CDR3 DNA is TGCGCCAGCAGCCAAGATCCGTACAGCCAAGAGACCCAGTACTTC.